Presented here are 32 T cell receptor beta chains from one specimen sequenced in a study of blood T cell repertoires in COVID-19. TCRdb keeps only in-frame clones here, not all; method: immunoSEQ multiplex PCR. The sample contains about 180,000 clones, about 80% of which appear only once. Source material: PBMCs or T cells enriched from blood (not recorded which). These receptors all come from a man in his sixties who had been exposed to COVID-19.

The chain recombines TRBV20-1 with TRBJ2-5, with D uncertain. CDR3 size: 11 residues. Per germline, CDR1 DFQATT and CDR2 SNEGSKA (reference sequence). The V gene lost 5 bases and the J gene lost 4 bases, with 8 bases spanning the gap. CDR3 sequence: CSAVVRETQYF. CDR3 nucleotides: TGCAGTGCTGTGGTGCGAGAGACCCAGTACTTC.

The rearrangement joins TRBV10-3 to TRBJ1-5, with a possible D match to TRBD1 (6 bases). The CDR3 sequence is 13 residues long. The V end lost 10 bases, the J end lost 4 bases, and 14 bases lay between the germline ends. Looked up from germline, CDR1 is ENHRY and CDR2 is SYGVKD. The CDR3 loop is CATRGSQNQPQHF. The CDR3 DNA sequence: TGTGCCACCAGGGGTTCACAGAATCAGCCCCAGCATTTT.

The V and J genes are TRBV6-5 and TRBJ1-3, with TRBD1 matching over 9 bases. The CDR3 sequence is 15 residues long. V lost 6 bases, J lost 3 bases, and 6 bases stayed unmatched. Germline CDR1 and CDR2: MNHEY and SVGAGI. The CDR3 sequence is CASSLQGAVGNTIYF. For the CDR3, the DNA is TGTGCCAGCAGCCTACAGGGGGCCGTTGGAAACACCATATATTTT.

The chain uses TRBV25-1 and TRBJ2-7; tentatively, D is TRBD1 (6 bases). The CDR3 is 14 residues long. CDR1 and CDR2 from the germline V gene are MGHDK and SYGVNS. V shed 5 bases and J shed 2 bases, with 13 bases lying between them. The CDR3 is CASSRTVATYEQYF. The CDR3 DNA sequence: TGTGCCAGCAGTAGGACAGTCGCGACCTACGAGCAGTACTTC.

Turning to this clone: Here the CDR3 omits its conserved ending phenylalanine or tryptophan, so a read error is the likely source. Because the CDR3's place on the DNA is in doubt, the DNA is left out and the CDR3 is given as listed by TCRdb. V gene TRBV28 combines with J gene TRBJ1-4; TRBD1 is the table's D call and was not checked against the DNA. The CDR3 is 12 amino acids in total, end residues counted. Germline loops: CDR1 MDHEN, CDR2 SYDVKM. CDR3 sequence: CASSLRVGQPEI.

V gene TRBV14 combines with J gene TRBJ2-2; 8 bases are a match to TRBD2. The CDR3 spans 15 residues. After removal of 2 bases from V and 4 bases from J, the junction contained 3 bases not matched to a gene. CDR1 is SGHDN and CDR2 is FVKESK in the germline V gene. Written as DNA, the CDR3 is TGTGCCAGCAGCCAAACCGGGGGGGTCACCGGGGAGCTGTTTTTT. This gives the protein CASSQTGGVTGELFF.

The chain employs TRBV18 and TRBJ1-5, with D possibly TRBD1 on 5 matching bases. Trimming removed 6 bases at V and 1 base at J, with 13 bases between. The CDR3 totals 15 residues. From germline, CDR1 is KGHSH and CDR2 LQKENI. DNA of the CDR3: TGTGCCAGCTCCCCAGGGCTCCAAAGCAATCAGCCCCAGCATTTT. It encodes CASSPGLQSNQPQHF. Full variable domain (missing parts from reference TRBV18 and TRBJ1-5): NAGVMQNPRHLVRRRGQEARLRCSPMKGHSHVYWYRQLPEEGLKFMVYLQKENIIDESGMPKERFSAEFPKEGPSILRIQQVVRGDSAAYFCASSPGLQSNQPQHFGDGTRLSIL.

The V gene is TRBV7-6, the J gene TRBJ2-7; 10 positions agree with TRBD2. The CDR3 has 17 amino acids. Trimming at V came to 0 bases and at J to 0 bases, leaving 5 bases not matched to a gene. Germline V gene lookup returns CDR1 SGHVS and CDR2 FNYEAQ. Here the CDR3 DNA reads TGTGCCAGCAGCTTAGCGGCACTAGCGGGAACCTCCTACGAGCAGTACTTC. It yields the protein CASSLAALAGTSYEQYF.

This chain uses TRBV25-1 with TRBJ1-5, with 9 nucleotides matching TRBD1. The CDR3 is 14 amino acids. Germline CDR1 reads MGHDK; CDR2 reads SYGVNS. V lost 4 bases, J lost 4 bases, and 2 bases stayed unmatched. The CDR3 bases are TGTGCCAGCAGTGGGACAGGGGCTAATCAGCCCCAGCATTTT. It is translated as CASSGTGANQPQHF.

The V gene is TRBV18, the J gene TRBJ1-3; 9 bases fit TRBD1. Germline V gene sequence: CDR1 KGHSH, CDR2 LQKENI. V dropped 3 bases and J dropped 0; count of bases not matched to a gene: 3. The CDR3 is 16 amino acids. CDR3 coding DNA: TGTGCCAGCTCACCCGACAGGGGGTTCTCTGGAAACACCATATATTTT. It is translated as CASSPDRGFSGNTIYF.

The chain couples TRBV30 to TRBJ1-2, with TRBD1 as a possible D gene (5 bases). Trimming stripped 5 bases from V and 5 bases from J, with 18 bases between. The CDR3 length is 14 residues. Per germline, CDR1 GTSNPN and CDR2 SVGIG (reference sequence). The CDR3, as DNA: TGTGCCTGGGAAGGCGATAGGGGTTTTTATGGCTACACCTTC. Its protein is CAWEGDRGFYGYTF.

This sequence joins TRBV5-8 and TRBJ2-1; 9 bases line up with TRBD1. Germline V lookup: CDR1 SGHTS, CDR2 YDEGEE. The CDR3 consists of 14 residues. V lost 1 base and J lost 10; bases outside the gene matches: 6. The CDR3 loop reads CASSLRDREAEQFF. CDR3 sequence (DNA): TGTGCCAGCAGCTTGAGGGACAGGGAAGCCGAGCAGTTCTTC.

The chain has TRBV11-3 and TRBJ2-5; 8 bases align to TRBD2. The CDR3 spans 16 residues. The V gene's germline CDR1 is SGHNT and CDR2 YENEEA. Losses at the gene ends were 1 base for V and 0 bases for J; bases not matched to a gene: 4. The CDR3 sequence is CASSLVSSGYQETQYF. CDR3 nucleotides: TGTGCCAGCAGCTTAGTTTCTAGCGGGTACCAAGAGACCCAGTACTTC. The variable domain in full, with the rest retrieved from reference TRBV11-3 and TRBJ2-5, is EAGVVQSPRYKIIEKKQPVAFWCNPISGHNTLYWYLQNLGQGPELLIRYENEEAVDDSQLPKDRFSAERLKGVDSTLKIQPAELGDSAVYLCASSLVSSGYQETQYFGPGTRLLVL.

The chain carries TRBV10-2 and TRBJ1-4; 9 bases fit TRBD1. There are 15 residues in the CDR3. Germline loops: CDR1 WSHSY, CDR2 SAAADI. V lost 4 bases and J lost 5; bases outside the gene matches: 5. CDR3 coding DNA: TGCGCCAGCAGTGTCATCGGGACAGGGAATGAAAAACTGTTTTTT. Translation gives CASSVIGTGNEKLFF.

The rearrangement uses TRBV5-4 and TRBJ1-6; 8 bases agree with TRBD1. CDR3 length: 15 amino acids. Trimming cost V 6 bases and J 8 bases; bases outside gene matches: 10. Germline V gives CDR1 SGHNT, CDR2 YYREEE (reference sequence). The CDR3 reads CASNLQGRGHSPLHF. The CDR3 bases are TGTGCCAGCAACCTCCAAGGCAGGGGGCATTCACCCCTCCACTTT.

The V and J genes are TRBV5-6 and TRBJ1-1; TRBD1 agrees at 9 bases. With 2 bases clipped from V and 0 bases from J, the junction kept 11 bases outside the gene matches. There are 18 residues in the CDR3. CDR1 and CDR2 from the germline V gene are SGHDT and YYEEEE. CDR3 region: CASSFTTGGYLVNTEAFF. CDR3 coding DNA: TGTGCCAGCAGCTTCACTACAGGGGGCTACCTTGTGAACACTGAAGCTTTCTTT.

As concerns this clone: One end of the junction does not line up with germline, which may come from a read error. The CDR3 here is CASSLRTRVSDEQYF. The CDR3 bases are TGCGCCAGCAGCCTGCGGACTCGGGTCTCCGACGAGCAGTACTTC. The chain employs TRBV5-1 and TRBJ2-7, with D perhaps matching TRBD2 (5 bases). The CDR3 totals 15 residues. From germline, CDR1 is SGHRS and CDR2 YFSETQ.

V is TRBV30 and J is TRBJ1-6, with D unclear. Trimming took off 2 bases at V and 0 bases at J, with 11 bases between the two ends. Germline V gives CDR1 GTSNPN, CDR2 SVGIG (reference sequence). This CDR3 region has 16 residues. CDR3 sequence: CAWSSGLHSYNSPLHF. Here the CDR3 DNA reads TGTGCCTGGAGTTCTGGGCTCCACTCCTATAATTCACCCCTCCACTTT.

This chain joins TRBV28 and TRBJ2-7; TRBD2 aligns across 7 bases. CDR1 MDHEN and CDR2 SYDVKM come from the germline V gene. The CDR3 sequence is 15 residues long. J gave up 7 bases and V 6 bases, and 15 bases lay outside the gene matches. DNA of the CDR3: TGTGCCAGCAGCTCCCCGGAGAGCGGGAAAAGGGAGCAGTACTTC. It yields the protein CASSSPESGKREQYF. Based on the CDR3 plus reference TRBV28 and TRBJ2-7, the full variable domain is DVKVTQSSRYLVKRTGEKVFLECVQDMDHENMFWYRQDPGLGLRLIYFSYDVKMKEKGDIPEGYSVSREKKERFSLILESASTNQTSMYLCASSSPESGKREQYFGPGTRLTVT.

This clone appeared once. This rearrangement joins TRBV14 to TRBJ1-3; 10 positions match TRBD1. The CDR3 contains 17 residues. CDR1 is SGHDN and CDR2 is FVKESK in the germline V gene. J gave up 4 bases and V 7 bases, and 13 bases lay outside the gene matches. Written as DNA, the CDR3 is TGTGCCAGCACCACAAGGGGGGACAGGGGTTTCGGAAACACCATATATTTT. Encoded protein: CASTTRGDRGFGNTIYF.

The chain links TRBV2 to TRBJ2-7; tentatively, D is TRBD1 (7 bases). The CDR3 covers 12 residues. Germline lookup yields CDR1 SNHLY and CDR2 FYNNEI. The V gene lost 8 bases and the J gene lost 4 bases, with 12 bases spanning the gap. CDR3 amino acids: CASQGGGYEQYF. DNA for the CDR3: TGTGCCAGCCAGGGGGGAGGTTACGAGCAGTACTTC.

The chain employs TRBV5-6 and TRBJ1-1, with TRBD1 as a possible D gene (5 bases). The CDR3 spans 15 residues. Germline assignment: CDR1 SGHDT and CDR2 YYEEEE. Trimming pared 5 bases from V and 3 bases from J, leaving 17 bases between. The CDR3 is CASSAGTLEDTEAFF. CDR3 coding DNA: TGTGCCAGCAGTGCTGGGACTCTCGAGGACACTGAAGCTTTCTTT.

This clone was counted a single time. The gene calls are TRBV7-9 and TRBJ2-7; D not certain. V lost 5 bases to trimming and J lost 6 bases, with 8 bases between them. Germline V gene data show CDR1 as SEHNR and CDR2 as FQNEAQ (reference sequence). There are 11 residues in the CDR3. CDR3 sequence reads: CASSPAGEQYF. The CDR3 coding sequence is TGTGCCAGCAGCCCCGCCGGCGAGCAGTACTTC.

In regard to this clone: Other DNA sequences of this sample code for an identical CDR3. The V gene is TRBV20-1, the J gene TRBJ2-5; 13 positions agree with TRBD2. Germline values: CDR1 DFQATT, CDR2 SNEGSKA (reference sequence). The J segment lost 5 bases and the V segment lost 3 bases, leaving 6 bases of the junction unmatched. CDR3 length: 15 residues. The CDR3 DNA follows: TGCAGTGCTAGTGAACTAGCGGGGGGGAGGGAGACCCAGTACTTC. Amino acids: CSASELAGGRETQYF.

The chain couples TRBV10-1 to TRBJ2-7, with D possibly TRBD2 on 6 matching bases. The CDR3 has 14 amino acids. V lost 4 bases, J lost 7 bases, and 17 bases lay in between. CDR1 is WNHNN and CDR2 is SYGVQD in the germline V gene (reference sequence). This CDR3 is CASSVLRGAREQYF. CDR3 bases: TGCGCCAGCAGTGTTTTGCGCGGGGCAAGGGAGCAGTACTTC.

V is TRBV7-8 and J is TRBJ1-1; weak D call: TRBD1 (6 bases). CDR3 length: 14 residues. The germline V gene has CDR1 SGHVS and CDR2 FQNEAQ. V lost 4 bases to trimming and J lost 4 bases, with 13 bases between them. The CDR3 coding sequence is TGTGCCAGCAGCTATGCAGGGGTTGGCACTGAAGCTTTCTTT. Translation gives CASSYAGVGTEAFF.

V is TRBV15 and J is TRBJ2-7; D may be TRBD1 (6 bases). Germline loops: CDR1 LNHNV, CDR2 YYDKDF (reference sequence). The CDR3 runs 15 residues. V was trimmed by 5 bases and J by 6 bases, leaving 20 bases between them. CDR3 residues: CATSRPTGYDREQYF. In DNA, the CDR3 is TGTGCCACCAGCCGCCCGACAGGCTATGACCGCGAGCAGTACTTC.

This chain uses TRBV29-1 with TRBJ2-3, with TRBD2 as a possible D gene (7 bases). The CDR3 sequence is 15 residues long. Germline assignment: CDR1 SQVTM and CDR2 ANQGSEA. Trimming removed 5 bases from V and 3 bases from J, with 18 bases in between. This chain's CDR3 is CSVMRGRALTDTQYF. DNA of the CDR3: TGCAGCGTTATGAGGGGGAGGGCGTTAACAGATACGCAGTATTTT.

The V call is TRBV6-5, the J call TRBJ1-6; TRBD1 aligns across 10 bases. The trim removed 0 bases at V and 10 bases at J, leaving 6 bases unmatched. Germline CDR1 reads MNHEY; CDR2 reads SVGAGI. This CDR3 contains 16 residues. The CDR3 protein is CASSYSWTGGRSPLHF. The CDR3, as DNA: TGTGCCAGCAGTTACTCCTGGACAGGGGGTCGCTCACCCCTCCACTTT.

The chain employs TRBV18 and TRBJ2-2, with 9 bases matching TRBD2. The CDR3 runs 16 residues. Germline assignment: CDR1 KGHSH and CDR2 LQKENI. Losses at the gene ends were 5 bases for V and 5 bases for J; bases not matched to a gene: 9. CDR3 in amino acids: CASSSLAGVRTGELFF. CDR3 DNA sequence: TGTGCCAGCTCATCCTTAGCGGGAGTAAGGACCGGGGAGCTGTTTTTT.

V and J are TRBV9 and TRBJ2-7, with a possible D match to TRBD1 (5 bases). V shed 3 bases and J shed 0 bases, with 10 bases lying between them. CDR1 and CDR2 (germline): SGDLS, YYNGEE. CDR3 length equals 14 residues. CDR3: CASSERQSSYEQYF. CDR3 in DNA: TGTGCCAGCAGCGAGAGACAGTCCTCCTACGAGCAGTACTTC.

The rearrangement joins TRBV30 to TRBJ2-5; TRBD2 matches at 12 bases. Germline-derived CDR1 and CDR2 are GTSNPN and SVGIG (reference sequence). The CDR3 runs 12 residues. The V and J ends lost 5 bases and 7 bases, in that order; junction bases with no gene match: 2. CDR3 coding DNA: TGTGCCTGGCGGGGACTAGCGGGGACCCAGTACTTC. Translating gives CAWRGLAGTQYF.